This T cell receptor beta chain was captured by sequencing in a study of blood T cell dynamics during melanoma immunotherapy. The assay was immunoSEQ multiplex PCR, and TCRdb's table has in-frame clones only and misses some. The repertoire consists of some 3,000 clones, with 92% occurring once and the leading ten covering 0.5% to 0.6%. The ends lost 5 bases at V and 2 bases at J; junction bases unmatched: 4. CDR3 size: 14 residues. Germline CDR1 is SGHTA and CDR2 is FQGNSA. Time point specified: pre-treatment baseline. The specimen comprised effector memory CD8+ T cells from blood, sampled from a patient treated with checkpoint blockade. The clonotype originates from a human donor with melanoma. This rearrangement joins TRBV7-2 to TRBJ2-3; 7 positions agree with TRBD2. CDR3 nucleotides: TGTGCCAGCAGCCGCGGGAGAGCCACAGATACGCAGTATTTT. It encodes CASSRGRATDTQYF.